The rows below give T cell receptor beta chains drawn from one sample of a study of T cells in tuberculosis. Clones were sequenced by immunoSEQ multiplex PCR, and TCRdb holds only the in-frame ones, with some missing. Found here are roughly 59,000 clones, 81% of them singletons; the top ten hold around 13%. The material sequenced was CD1b-GMM tetramer-negative cells sorted from PBMCs. These receptors all stem from an adult woman with latent tuberculosis. The CDR3 runs from the conserved cysteine through the conserved F or W. Each record gives: D gene, clone size, J gene, V gene, CDR3 DNA, CDR3 protein. The D gene is left open where the match is weak. Not every row has a clone size; where given, it reads once, few, many or a size class.

>TRBD1|.|TRBJ1-2|TRBV28
TGTGCCAGCAGTCTCTACAGGGGCTCTAACTATGGCTACACCTTC
CASSLYRGSNYGYTF
>.|.|TRBJ1-2|TRBV6-5
TGTGCCAGCAGACGCCCGGACAGCCTCATCGGAGGCTACACCTTC
CASRRPDSLIGGYTF
>.|.|TRBJ1-2|TRBV7-9
TGTGCCAGCAGCCCTTACTCCCTGAGCTATGGCTACACCTTC
CASSPYSLSYGYTF
>.|once|TRBJ2-2|TRBV5-1
TGCGCCAGCAGGATCAGGGAGGCGAACGCCGGGGAGCTGTTTTTT
CASRIREANAGELFF
>.|.|TRBJ1-2|TRBV21-1
TGTGCCAGCAGCCCCAGGGTGTCCAACTATGGCTACACCTTC
CASSPRVSNYGYTF
>TRBD2|.|TRBJ2-5|TRBV7-3
TGTGCCAGCAGCTTAGCGGGAGCGGGGGAGACCCAGTACTTC
CASSLAGAGETQYF
>TRBD2|.|TRBJ2-5|TRBV10-3
TGTGCCATCAGCGAAGGACTAGCGGGGGGAAAAGAGACCCAGTACTTC
CAISEGLAGGKETQYF
>TRBD1|.|TRBJ1-4|TRBV9
TGTGCCAGCAGCCCCGGGACAGGGGGGTCTGGTGAAAAACTGTTTTTT
CASSPGTGGSGEKLFF
>.|.|TRBJ2-7|TRBV14
TGTGCCAGCAGCCAGACGAACAGGGCCTTCGAGCAGTACTTC
CASSQTNRAFEQYF
>TRBD2|.|TRBJ2-1|TRBV11-3
TGTGCCAGCAGCTCGGGACTAGACAATGAGCAGTTCTTC
CASSSGLDNEQFF
>TRBD1|.|TRBJ2-1|TRBV5-4
TGTGCCAGCAGCACTATAGGACAGGGGGCCTTCTACAATGAGCAGTTCTTC
CASSTIGQGAFYNEQFF
>.|once|TRBJ2-3|TRBV7-2
TGTGCCAGCAGCTTCGAAGGGACTAGCACAGATACGCAGTATTTT
CASSFEGTSTDTQYF
>.|medium-sized|TRBJ1-6|TRBV7-2
TGTGCCAGCAGCCCTCCGGGGAGTTCACCCCTCCACTTT
CASSPPGSSPLHF
>TRBD2|.|TRBJ2-1|TRBV15
TGTGCCACCAGCGCCCCGGGGGGGCCGGGCAATGAGCAGTTCTTC
CATSAPGGPGNEQFF
>.|.|TRBJ1-1|TRBV14
TGTGCCAGCAGCCTCCCGGGGGGGACTGAAGCTTTCTTT
CASSLPGGTEAFF
>.|.|TRBJ2-4|TRBV15
TGTGCCACCAGCAGAGAGGGACACCTATTACTAGCCAAAAACATTCAGTACTTC
CATSREGHLLLAKNIQYF
>.|.|TRBJ2-7|TRBV19
TGTGCCAGTAGTATAGGCCGTGGGGCTCCCTACTACGAGCAGTACTTC
CASSIGRGAPYYEQYF
>TRBD2|.|TRBJ2-3|TRBV11-2
TGTGCCAGCAGCTTTAGCGGGAGTAGTTCAGATACGCAGTATTTT
CASSFSGSSSDTQYF
>.|.|TRBJ2-7|TRBV5-5
TGTGCCAGCAGCCTATACAGGGTTCACGAGCAGTACTTC
CASSLYRVHEQYF
>.|.|TRBJ1-4|TRBV20-1
TGCAGTGCTCGCGAGAAACTGTTTTTT
CSAREKLFF
>TRBD1|once|TRBJ2-5|TRBV5-6
TGTGCCAGCAGCTCGAAAGGACAGGGGATAGAGACCCAGTACTTC
CASSSKGQGIETQYF
>TRBD2|.|TRBJ2-1|TRBV28
TGTGCCAGCAGTTCCACCCTGGGTAGCGGGAGGAGAAATGAGCAGTTCTTC
CASSSTLGSGRRNEQFF
>TRBD2|.|TRBJ2-6|TRBV7-9
TGTGCCATTGGGGCGGGGGACTTCCCGAGCTCTGGGGCCAACGTCCTGACTTTC
CAIGAGDFPSSGANVLTF
>.|.|TRBJ1-1|TRBV6-6
TGTGCCAGCAGGGACAATATGAACACTGAAGCTTTCTTT
CASRDNMNTEAFF
>TRBD1|.|TRBJ1-2|TRBV5-5
TGTGCCAGCAGCTCGACACCGGACAGGGCCAGCGGCTACACCTTC
CASSSTPDRASGYTF
>.|.|TRBJ1-1|TRBV10-3
TGTGCCATCAGTGAGAAAGACAGAGCGAACACTGAAGCTTTCTTT
CAISEKDRANTEAFF
>.|.|TRBJ2-7|TRBV21-1
TGTGCCAGCAGCAAACGGACGGGACAGGATTCCTACGAGCAGTACTTC
CASSKRTGQDSYEQYF
>TRBD1|.|TRBJ2-7|TRBV6-1
TGTGCCAGCAGAGAAGGGGCAGGGGGAATTGGAGAGCAGTACTTC
CASREGAGGIGEQYF
>.|.|TRBJ1-4|TRBV5-5
TGTGCCAGCAGCTACGTTAAGATGGCGGCAACTAATGAAAAACTGTTTTTT
CASSYVKMAATNEKLFF
>.|once|TRBJ1-5|TRBV6-5
TGTGCCAGCAGTTACGAGGCCTCTCAGCCCCAGCATTTT
CASSYEASQPQHF
>TRBD1|.|TRBJ1-4|TRBV2
TGTGCCAGCAATAGGGACAGGGGTGAAAAACTGTTTTTT
CASNRDRGEKLFF
>TRBD2|.|TRBJ2-7|TRBV5-3
TGTGCCAGAAGCTTTGACGGACTAGCGGGAGCCGTCTTC
CARSFDGLAGAVF
>TRBD1|.|TRBJ2-7|TRBV28
TGTGCCAGCAGGACCGGGACAGGGGTCTGGGAGCAGTACTTC
CASRTGTGVWEQYF
>TRBD1|.|TRBJ1-3|TRBV4-2
TGTGCCAGCAGCACCCAGACAGGGGGCGCGAATACCATATATTTT
CASSTQTGGANTIYF
>.|.|TRBJ1-3|TRBV18
TGTGCCAGCTCACCGGTACAGCTCTCTGGAAACACCATATATTTT
CASSPVQLSGNTIYF
>.|.|TRBJ1-2|TRBV30
TGTGCCTGGAATATTGGGGCAGGTGGCTACACCTTC
CAWNIGAGGYTF
>.|.|TRBJ2-3|TRBV18
TGTGCCAGCTCACTTAACAGGGTCAAGCCCACAGATACGCAGTATTTT
CASSLNRVKPTDTQYF
>TRBD1|.|TRBJ2-3|TRBV19
TGTGCCAGTAGTAAGGGACAGGGTTTCTTAACAGATACGCAGTATTTT
CASSKGQGFLTDTQYF
>.|.|TRBJ1-1|TRBV5-1
TGCGCCAGCAGCTTGAATACAGGAAAGAACACTGAAGCTTTCTTT
CASSLNTGKNTEAFF
>.|.|TRBJ2-5|TRBV6-5
TGTGCCAGCAGGGACTACCAAGAGACCCAGTACTTC
CASRDYQETQYF
>.|.|TRBJ1-1|TRBV27
TGTGCCAGCGGACACATGAACACTGAAGCTTTCTTT
CASGHMNTEAFF
>TRBD1|.|TRBJ1-5|TRBV4-2
TGTGCCAGCAGCCGCACAGGGGAAGGCAATCAGCCCCAGCATTTT
CASSRTGEGNQPQHF
>.|.|TRBJ2-7|TRBV28
TGTGCCAGCAAGGTGGGGGACTCTGGTGGCGAGCAGTACTTC
CASKVGDSGGEQYF
>.|.|TRBJ1-1|TRBV19
TGTGCCAGTAGTTCCCTCGGTATGAACACTGAAGCTTTCTTT
CASSSLGMNTEAFF
>TRBD2|.|TRBJ2-5|TRBV12-5
TGTGCTAGTGGTTTGGTACCCTCCCTCGGGAGGAGTGAGACCCAGTACTTC
CASGLVPSLGRSETQYF
>.|.|TRBJ1-2|TRBV6-5
TGTGCCAGCGCCCTAACCGCGGAAATTAACTATGGCTACACCTTC
CASALTAEINYGYTF
>TRBD1|once|TRBJ2-7|TRBV7-6
TGTGCCAGCAGCTCTACGACGGGGGGACAGGGTTTGGAAGAGCAGTACTTC
CASSSTTGGQGLEEQYF
>TRBD2|.|TRBJ2-7|TRBV5-1
TGCGCCAGCAGCTTGTCAGCGGGGGTTTCCTACGAGCAGTACTTC
CASSLSAGVSYEQYF
>TRBD2|.|TRBJ2-5|TRBV10-3
TGTGCCATCAGTGCTGGGGGTAGCGGGAGCAAGGAGACCCAGTACTTC
CAISAGGSGSKETQYF
>TRBD2|.|TRBJ2-7|TRBV11-2
TGTGCCAGCGGCGGGACTAGCGGTCCGAGCTCCTACGAGCAGTACTTC
CASGGTSGPSSYEQYF
>TRBD2|.|TRBJ2-3|TRBV4-2
TGTGCCAGCAGCCCGGGACTAGCGGCCAGAACCGACACAGATACGCAGTATTTT
CASSPGLAARTDTDTQYF
>.|.|TRBJ1-6|TRBV25-1
TGTGCCAGCAGTGAATTTGGTGCAGACTCCTATAATTCACCCCTCCACTTT
CASSEFGADSYNSPLHF
>TRBD1|.|TRBJ2-7|TRBV2
TGTGCCAGCATGACCACAGGGGCCTACGAGCAGTACTTC
CASMTTGAYEQYF